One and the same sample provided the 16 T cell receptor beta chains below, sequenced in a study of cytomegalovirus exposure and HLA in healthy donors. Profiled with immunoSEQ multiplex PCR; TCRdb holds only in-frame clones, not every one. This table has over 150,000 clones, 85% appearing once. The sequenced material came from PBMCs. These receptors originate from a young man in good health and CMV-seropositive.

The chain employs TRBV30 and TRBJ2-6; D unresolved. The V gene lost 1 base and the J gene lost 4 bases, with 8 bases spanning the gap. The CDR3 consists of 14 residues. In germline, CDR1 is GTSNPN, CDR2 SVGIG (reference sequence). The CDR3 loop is CAWSEAGGANVLTF. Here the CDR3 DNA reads TGTGCCTGGAGTGAAGCAGGAGGGGCCAACGTCCTGACTTTC.

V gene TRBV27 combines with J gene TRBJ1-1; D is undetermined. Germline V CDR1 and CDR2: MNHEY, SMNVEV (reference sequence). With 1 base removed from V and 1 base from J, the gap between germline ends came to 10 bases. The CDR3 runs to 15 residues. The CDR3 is CASSLWSPGNTEAFF. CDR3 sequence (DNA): TGTGCCAGCAGTTTATGGAGTCCTGGGAACACTGAAGCTTTCTTT.

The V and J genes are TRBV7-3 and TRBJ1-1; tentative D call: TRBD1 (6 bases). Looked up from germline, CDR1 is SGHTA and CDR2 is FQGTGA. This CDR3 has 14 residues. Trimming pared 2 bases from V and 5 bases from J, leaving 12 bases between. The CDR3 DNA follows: TGTGCCAGCAGCTTAGGCAAGGGGGGGACTGAAGCTTTCTTT. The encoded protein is CASSLGKGGTEAFF.

The CDR3 DNA is TGTGCCAGCAGTGCCGACAGGGGGCGAAGCACAGATACGCAGTATTTT. This translates into CASSADRGRSTDTQYF. This chain links TRBV27 with TRBJ2-3, with 10 bases lining up with TRBD1. The V segment lost 5 bases and the J segment 0 bases; nucleotides outside the gene matches: 5. This CDR3 has 16 amino acids. From germline, CDR1 is MNHEY and CDR2 SMNVEV (reference sequence).

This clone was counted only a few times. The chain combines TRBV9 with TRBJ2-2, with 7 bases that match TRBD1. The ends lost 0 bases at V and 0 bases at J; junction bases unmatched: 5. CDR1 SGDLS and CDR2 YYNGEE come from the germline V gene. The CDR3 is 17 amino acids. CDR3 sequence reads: CASSVGDSVANTGELFF. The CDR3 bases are TGTGCCAGCAGCGTAGGGGACAGCGTCGCGAACACCGGGGAGCTGTTTTTT.

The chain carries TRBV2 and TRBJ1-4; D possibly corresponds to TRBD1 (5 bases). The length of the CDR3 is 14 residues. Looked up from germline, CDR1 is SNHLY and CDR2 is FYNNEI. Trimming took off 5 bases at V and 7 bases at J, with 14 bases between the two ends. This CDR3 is CASSSRGRVEKLFF. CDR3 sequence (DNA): TGTGCCAGCAGTTCTAGGGGCAGGGTTGAAAAACTGTTTTTT.

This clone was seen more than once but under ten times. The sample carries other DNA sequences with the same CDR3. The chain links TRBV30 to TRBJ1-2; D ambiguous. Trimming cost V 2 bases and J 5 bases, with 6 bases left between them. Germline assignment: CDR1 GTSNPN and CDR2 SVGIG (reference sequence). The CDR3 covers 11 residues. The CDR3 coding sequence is TGTGCCTGGAGTCCGGGGTATGGCTACACCTTC. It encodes CAWSPGYGYTF.

The CDR3 sequence is CASSLGLADYEQYF. The CDR3 DNA reads TGTGCCAGCAGCTTGGGACTAGCGGACTACGAGCAGTACTTC. The chain has TRBV11-2 and TRBJ2-7; TRBD2 agrees at 11 bases. Germline V gives CDR1 SGHAT, CDR2 FQNNGV. The V gene end was trimmed by 3 bases and the J gene end by 3 bases; junction bases not matched to a gene: 1. The CDR3 has 14 amino acids.

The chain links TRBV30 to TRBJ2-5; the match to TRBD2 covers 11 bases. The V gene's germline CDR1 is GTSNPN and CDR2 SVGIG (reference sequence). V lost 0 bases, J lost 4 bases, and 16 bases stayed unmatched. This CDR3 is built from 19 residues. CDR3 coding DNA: TGTGCCTGGAGTGTACGGTCTGTAGCGGGAGGGCCAATGTCAGAGACCCAGTACTTC. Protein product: CAWSVRSVAGGPMSETQYF.

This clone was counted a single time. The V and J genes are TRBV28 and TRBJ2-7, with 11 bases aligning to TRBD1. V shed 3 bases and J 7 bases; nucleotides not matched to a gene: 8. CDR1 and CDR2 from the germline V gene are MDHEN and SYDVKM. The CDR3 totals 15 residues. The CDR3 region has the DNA TGTGCCAGCAGTTTCCCGGACAGGGGGCTGGGGGAGCAGTACTTC. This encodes CASSFPDRGLGEQYF.

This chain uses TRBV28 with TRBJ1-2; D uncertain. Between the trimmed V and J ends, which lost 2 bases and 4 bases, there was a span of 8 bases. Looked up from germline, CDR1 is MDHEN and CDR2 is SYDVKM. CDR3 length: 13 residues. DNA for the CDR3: TGTGCCAGCAGTTTAGGAGTTCCCTATGGCTACACCTTC. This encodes CASSLGVPYGYTF.

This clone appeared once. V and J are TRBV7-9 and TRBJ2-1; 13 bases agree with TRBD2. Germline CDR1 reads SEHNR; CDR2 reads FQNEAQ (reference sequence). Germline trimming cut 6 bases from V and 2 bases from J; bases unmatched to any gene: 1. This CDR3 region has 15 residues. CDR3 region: CASRGLAGTYNEQFF. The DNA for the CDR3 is TGTGCCAGCAGGGGACTAGCGGGAACCTACAATGAGCAGTTCTTC.

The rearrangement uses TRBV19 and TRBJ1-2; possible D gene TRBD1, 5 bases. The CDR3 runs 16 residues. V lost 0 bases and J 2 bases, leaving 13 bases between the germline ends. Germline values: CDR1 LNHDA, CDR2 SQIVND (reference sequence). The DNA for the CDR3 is TGTGCCAGTAGTATAGATGGAGGGGCCCCAAACTATGGCTACACCTTC. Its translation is CASSIDGGAPNYGYTF.

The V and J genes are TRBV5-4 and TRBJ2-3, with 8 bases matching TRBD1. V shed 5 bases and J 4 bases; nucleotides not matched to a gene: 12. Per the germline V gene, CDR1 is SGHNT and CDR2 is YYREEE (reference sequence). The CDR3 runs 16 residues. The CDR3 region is CASSPRGQGGPDTQYF. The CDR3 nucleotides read TGTGCCAGCAGTCCGCGCGGACAGGGAGGTCCAGATACGCAGTATTTT.

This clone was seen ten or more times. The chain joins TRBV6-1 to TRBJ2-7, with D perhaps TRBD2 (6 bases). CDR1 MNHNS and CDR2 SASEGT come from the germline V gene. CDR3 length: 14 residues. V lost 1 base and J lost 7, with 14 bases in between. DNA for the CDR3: TGTGCCAGCAGTGAAGGGAGGGACGTGGAAGAGCAGTACTTC. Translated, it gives CASSEGRDVEEQYF.

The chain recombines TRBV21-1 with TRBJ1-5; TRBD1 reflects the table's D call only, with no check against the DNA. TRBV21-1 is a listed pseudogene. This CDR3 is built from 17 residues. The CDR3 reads CASSTYPADRPNQPQHF. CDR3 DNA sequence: TGTGCCAGCAGCACGTACCCCGCTGACAGACCCAATCAGCCCCAGCATTTT.